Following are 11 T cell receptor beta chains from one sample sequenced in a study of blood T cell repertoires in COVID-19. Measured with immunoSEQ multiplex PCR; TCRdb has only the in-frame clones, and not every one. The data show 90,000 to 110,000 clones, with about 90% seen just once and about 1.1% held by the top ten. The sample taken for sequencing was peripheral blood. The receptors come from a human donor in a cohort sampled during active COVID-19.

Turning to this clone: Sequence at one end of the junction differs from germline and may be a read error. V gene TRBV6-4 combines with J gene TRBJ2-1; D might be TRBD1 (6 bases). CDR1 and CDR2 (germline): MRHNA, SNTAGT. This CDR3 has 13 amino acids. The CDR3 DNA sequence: TGTGCCAGCAGTAACTCTAGAGGGGGTGAGCAGTTCTTC. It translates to CASSNSRGGEQFF.

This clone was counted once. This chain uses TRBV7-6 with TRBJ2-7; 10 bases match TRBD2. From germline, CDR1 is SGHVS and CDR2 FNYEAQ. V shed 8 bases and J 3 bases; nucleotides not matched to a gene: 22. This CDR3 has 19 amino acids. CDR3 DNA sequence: TGTGCCAGCGCGGCACTAGCGGGAACGGGGCTTAGCCGTGGCTACGAGCAGTACTTC. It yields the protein CASAALAGTGLSRGYEQYF.

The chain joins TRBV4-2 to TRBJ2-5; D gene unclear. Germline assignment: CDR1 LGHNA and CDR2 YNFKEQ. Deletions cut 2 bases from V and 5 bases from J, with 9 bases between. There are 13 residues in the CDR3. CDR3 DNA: TGTGCCAGCAGCCAATCCCCCGGGGAGACCCAGTACTTC. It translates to CASSQSPGETQYF.

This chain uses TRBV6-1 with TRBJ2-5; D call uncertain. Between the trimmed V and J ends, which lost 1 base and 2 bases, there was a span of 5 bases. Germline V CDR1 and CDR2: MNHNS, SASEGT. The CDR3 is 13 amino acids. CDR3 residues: CASSEVIQETQYF. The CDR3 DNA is TGTGCCAGCAGTGAAGTTATTCAAGAGACCCAGTACTTC.

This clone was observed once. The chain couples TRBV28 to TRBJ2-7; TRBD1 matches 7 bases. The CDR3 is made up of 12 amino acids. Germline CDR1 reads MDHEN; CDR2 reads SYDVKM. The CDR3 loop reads CATRGFSYEQYF. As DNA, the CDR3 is TGTGCGACCAGGGGGTTCTCCTACGAGCAGTACTTC.

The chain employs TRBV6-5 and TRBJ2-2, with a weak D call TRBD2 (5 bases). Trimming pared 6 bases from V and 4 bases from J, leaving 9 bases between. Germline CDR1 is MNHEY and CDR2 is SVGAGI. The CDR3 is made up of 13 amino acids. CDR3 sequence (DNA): TGTGCCAGCAGGAGGGTGGGCACCGGGGAGCTGTTTTTT. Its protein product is CASRRVGTGELFF.

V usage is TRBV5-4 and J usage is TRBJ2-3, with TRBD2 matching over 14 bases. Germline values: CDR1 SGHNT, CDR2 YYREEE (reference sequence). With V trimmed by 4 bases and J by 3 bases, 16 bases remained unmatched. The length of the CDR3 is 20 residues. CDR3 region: CASSQSAWRLAGGPTDTQYF. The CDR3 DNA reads TGTGCCAGCAGCCAGTCAGCCTGGCGACTAGCGGGAGGGCCTACAGATACGCAGTATTTT.

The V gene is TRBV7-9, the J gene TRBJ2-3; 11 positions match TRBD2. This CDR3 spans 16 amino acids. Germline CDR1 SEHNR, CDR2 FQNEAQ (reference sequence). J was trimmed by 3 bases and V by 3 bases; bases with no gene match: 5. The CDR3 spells CASSFRLAGRTDTQYF. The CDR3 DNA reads TGTGCCAGCAGCTTTAGACTAGCGGGACGAACAGATACGCAGTATTTT.

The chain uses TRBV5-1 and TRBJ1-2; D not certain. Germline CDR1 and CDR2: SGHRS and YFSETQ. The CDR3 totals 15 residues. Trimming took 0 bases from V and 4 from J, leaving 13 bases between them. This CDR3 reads CASSLETPRGYGYTF. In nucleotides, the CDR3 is TGCGCCAGCAGCTTGGAGACCCCACGGGGCTATGGCTACACCTTC.

Written as DNA, the CDR3 is TGTGCCAGCAGCTTGGGGACCCTCAGACAGAGCAAGAATGAAAAACTGTTTTTT. Its protein is CASSLGTLRQSKNEKLFF. V usage is TRBV5-6 and J usage is TRBJ1-4; perhaps TRBD1 as D (5 bases). This CDR3 has 18 residues. V lost 0 bases and J lost 5, with 20 bases in between. Germline-derived CDR1 and CDR2 are SGHDT and YYEEEE.

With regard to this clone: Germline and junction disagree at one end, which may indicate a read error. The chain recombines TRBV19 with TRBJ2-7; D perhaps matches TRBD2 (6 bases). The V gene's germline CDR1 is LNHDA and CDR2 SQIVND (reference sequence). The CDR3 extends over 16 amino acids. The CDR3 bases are TGTGCCGGTAGTACAGTGGGAACTCTGAGAGGAGGGGAGCAGTACTTC. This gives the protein CAGSTVGTLRGGEQYF.